This T cell receptor (beta chain) comes out of a study of T cell changes during pregnancy in multiple sclerosis. The sample holds one count of this clone. Repertoires were generated with immunoSEQ multiplex PCR, while TCRdb's copy carries only in-frame clones and drops some. The sample lists 50,000 to 65,000 clones, under 95% occurring once. The CDR3 consists of 13 residues. CDR1 and CDR2 (germline): SNHLY, FYNNEI. Trimming took 5 bases from V and 7 from J; bases not matched to a gene: 4. The chain carries TRBV2 and TRBJ1-5, with 8 bases fitting TRBD1. This sample comprised CD8+ T cells from peripheral blood mononuclear cells, obtained in the second trimester of pregnancy. This clonotype was obtained from a female donor with multiple sclerosis, enrolled in a pregnancy study. CDR3 residues: CASSTGGWQPQHF. As DNA, the CDR3 is TGTGCCAGCAGTACAGGGGGTTGGCAGCCCCAGCATTTT.